These 8 T cell receptor beta chains originate from one sample sequenced in a study of STAT3 mutations in large granular lymphocyte leukemia. Study-wide findings and caveats: Every T-cell large granular lymphocyte leukemia patient had at least one immunodominant TCR beta clonotype.

TCRdb's copy holds only in-frame clones and misses some; the assay was immunoSEQ multiplex PCR. The sample records approximately 25,000 clones, about 94% being singletons. For these TCRs, the target antigens are not known. Sequenced material: peripheral blood mononuclear cells. The receptors derive from a man aged 35-49 years with T-cell large granular lymphocyte leukemia. Some clones in this sample may be carry-over from other donors' samples.

The chain recombines TRBV18 with TRBJ2-6, with 8 bases lining up with TRBD1. Trimming cost V 5 bases and J 3 bases; bases outside gene matches: 15. The CDR3 is 19 amino acids. Germline CDR1 is KGHSH and CDR2 is LQKENI. The CDR3 DNA follows: TGTGCCAGCTCAGCCCAAATACTGCGACAGGGGAATGGGGCCAACGTCCTGACTTTC. As protein: CASSAQILRQGNGANVLTF.

The chain recombines TRBV20-1 with TRBJ2-3; D is ambiguous. Trimming took 4 bases from V and 8 from J, leaving 10 bases between them. Germline V gene data show CDR1 as DFQATT and CDR2 as SNEGSKA (reference sequence). This CDR3 spans 11 amino acids. This chain's CDR3 is CSAMLEFTQYF. The CDR3 region has the DNA TGCAGTGCTATGCTCGAGTTTACGCAGTATTTT.

The chain couples TRBV5-1 to TRBJ1-3; D might be TRBD1 (5 bases). V was shortened by 3 bases and J by 0 bases, with 13 bases between the two germline ends. Looked up from germline, CDR1 is SGHRS and CDR2 is YFSETQ. The CDR3 contains 16 residues. CDR3 DNA: TGCGCCAGCAGCTCGGAAGGGGTCGACTCTGGAAACACCATATATTTT. This encodes CASSSEGVDSGNTIYF.

The V call is TRBV18, the J call TRBJ1-2; no reliable D call. Germline CDR1 KGHSH, CDR2 LQKENI. The CDR3 spans 14 residues. V shed 5 bases and J shed 4 bases, with 14 bases lying between them. For the CDR3, the DNA is TGTGCCAGCTCAGACCAGGTCCAACTCTATGGCTACACCTTC. This codes for CASSDQVQLYGYTF.

The J gene is TRBJ2-7, the V gene TRBV5-1; 9 bases are a match to TRBD1. The CDR3 runs 14 residues. CDR1 and CDR2 from the germline V gene are SGHRS and YFSETQ. The ends lost 4 bases at V and 3 bases at J; junction bases unmatched: 5. The CDR3 sequence is CASSPGQGVYEQYF. In nucleotides, the CDR3 is TGCGCCAGCAGCCCGGGACAGGGAGTCTACGAGCAGTACTTC.

V usage is TRBV6-6 and J usage is TRBJ1-1; D might be TRBD1 (6 bases). CDR1 and CDR2 from the germline V gene are MNHNY and SVGAGI (reference sequence). V was trimmed by 2 bases and J by 7 bases, leaving 14 bases between them. CDR3 length equals 14 residues. In nucleotides, the CDR3 is TGTGCCAGCAGTTACACAGGGAGCGGAAATGAAGCTTTCTTT. This encodes CASSYTGSGNEAFF.

The genes are TRBV9 and TRBJ1-2; perhaps TRBD1 as D (5 bases). The V and J ends lost 3 bases and 5 bases respectively, with 8 bases between them. The CDR3 length is 12 residues. Per the germline V gene, CDR1 is SGDLS and CDR2 is YYNGEE. The CDR3 DNA sequence: TGTGCCAGCAGCGGCCCAGGGTATGGCTACACCTTC. Amino acid sequence: CASSGPGYGYTF.

J is TRBJ2-1 and V is TRBV7-2, with 7 bases lining up with TRBD1. V shed 4 bases and J 3 bases; nucleotides not matched to a gene: 3. CDR1 and CDR2 from the germline V gene are SGHTA and FQGNSA. This CDR3 region has 14 residues. DNA for the CDR3: TGTGCCAGCAGCTCCGGGACAGACTACAATGAGCAGTTCTTC. Translating gives CASSSGTDYNEQFF. Together with reference TRBV7-2 and TRBJ2-1, the CDR3 gives the full variable domain: GAGVSQSPSNKVTEKGKDVELRCDPISGHTALYWYRQSLGQGLEFLIYFQGNSAPDKSGLPSDRFSAERTGGSVSTLTIQRTQQEDSAVYLCASSSGTDYNEQFFGPGTRLTVL.